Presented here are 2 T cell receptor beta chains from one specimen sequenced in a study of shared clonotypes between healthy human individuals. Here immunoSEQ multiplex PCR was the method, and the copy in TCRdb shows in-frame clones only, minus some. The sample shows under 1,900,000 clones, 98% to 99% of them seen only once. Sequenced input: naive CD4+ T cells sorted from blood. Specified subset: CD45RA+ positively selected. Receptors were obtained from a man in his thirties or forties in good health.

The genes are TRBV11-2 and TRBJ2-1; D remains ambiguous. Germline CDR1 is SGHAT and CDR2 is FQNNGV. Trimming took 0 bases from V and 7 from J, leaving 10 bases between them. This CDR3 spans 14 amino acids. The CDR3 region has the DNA TGTGCCAGCAGCTTAGACCCAGCCCCTAATGAGCAGTTCTTC. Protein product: CASSLDPAPNEQFF.

CDR3 nucleotides: TGTGCCAGTAGTACGCCAATAGCGGGAGGTAACGAGCAGTACTTC. Translation: CASSTPIAGGNEQYF. This chain joins TRBV19 and TRBJ2-7; the match to TRBD2 covers 10 bases. CDR1 and CDR2 (germline): LNHDA, SQIVND (reference sequence). The J segment lost 5 bases and the V segment lost 4 bases, leaving 8 bases of the junction unmatched. This CDR3 has 15 residues.